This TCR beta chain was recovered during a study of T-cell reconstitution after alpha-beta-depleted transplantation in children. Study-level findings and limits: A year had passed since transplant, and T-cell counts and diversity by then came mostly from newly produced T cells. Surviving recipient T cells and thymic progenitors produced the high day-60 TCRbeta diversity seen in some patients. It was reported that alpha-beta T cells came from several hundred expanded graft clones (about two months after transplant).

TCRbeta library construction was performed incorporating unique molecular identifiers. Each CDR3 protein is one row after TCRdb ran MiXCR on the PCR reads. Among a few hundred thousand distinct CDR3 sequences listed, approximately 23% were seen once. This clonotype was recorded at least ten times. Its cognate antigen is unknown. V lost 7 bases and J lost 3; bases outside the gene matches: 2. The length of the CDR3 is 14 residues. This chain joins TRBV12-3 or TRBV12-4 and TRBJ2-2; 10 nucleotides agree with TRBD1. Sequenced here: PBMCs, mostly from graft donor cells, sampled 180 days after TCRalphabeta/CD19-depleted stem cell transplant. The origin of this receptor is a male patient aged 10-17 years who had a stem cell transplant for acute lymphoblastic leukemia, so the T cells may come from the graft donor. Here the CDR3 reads CASTGTGDTGELFF. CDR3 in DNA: TGTGCCAGCACCGGGACAGGGGACACCGGGGAGCTGTTTTTT.